This T cell receptor (beta chain) emerged from a study of T cell clonality in common variable immunodeficiency. Remarks on this clone: The sequenced fragment ends 3 residues before the CDR3 boundary, so the rest is inferred from the germline J gene.

Most patients and controls had Caucasian heritage. Profiled with immunoSEQ multiplex PCR; TCRdb holds only in-frame clones, not every one. Singletons are absent from the sample, which has around 29,000 clones. Trimming took 4 bases from V and 3 from J; bases not matched to a gene: 18. Germline CDR1 LNHDA, CDR2 SQIVND (reference sequence). The CDR3 has 18 residues. Input material: peripheral blood mononuclear cells. This TCR was sampled from a person aged 18-70 years in good health. The gene calls are TRBV19 and TRBJ2-7, with 7 nucleotides matching TRBD2. The sequenced CDR3 bases are TGTGCCAGTAGTAACGTCGTAGAAAGCGGGGAGGAGCTCTACGAG. The encoded protein is CASSNVVESGEELYE. The full CDR3 protein is CASSNVVESGEELYEQYF.